Below are 18 T cell receptor beta chains sequenced from a single sample in a study of shared clonotypes between healthy human individuals. Here immunoSEQ multiplex PCR was the method, and the copy in TCRdb shows in-frame clones only, minus some. Of hundreds of thousands of clones in the sample, around 78% were seen once. The sample comprised memory CD4+ T cells sorted from blood. Subset meaning: CD45RA-negative fraction. The receptors shown here come from a woman aged 30 to 39 in good health.

This chain connects TRBV11-2 to TRBJ2-2; 10 positions match TRBD1. There are 14 residues in the CDR3. Per the germline V gene, CDR1 is SGHAT and CDR2 is FQNNGV. V lost 6 bases, J lost 5 bases, and 3 bases stayed unmatched. The CDR3 bases are TGTGCCAGCAGGACAGGGGGCGCGACCGGGGAGCTGTTTTTT. Encoded protein: CASRTGGATGELFF. Together with reference TRBV11-2 and TRBJ2-2, the CDR3 gives the full variable domain: EAGVAQSPRYKIIEKRQSVAFWCNPISGHATLYWYQQILGQGPKLLIQFQNNGVVDDSQLPKDRFSAERLKGVDSTLKIQPAKLEDSAVYLCASRTGGATGELFFGEGSRLTVL.

CDR3 protein: CASSEQGVSEAFF. In nucleotides, the CDR3 is TGCGCCAGCAGTGAACAGGGCGTCAGTGAAGCTTTCTTT. The chain joins TRBV10-1 to TRBJ1-1, with a tentative D call TRBD1 (6 bases). CDR3 length: 13 amino acids. Deletions cut 3 bases from V and 7 bases from J, with 12 bases between. Germline V gene lookup returns CDR1 WNHNN and CDR2 SYGVQD (reference sequence).

The CDR3 region has the DNA TGTGCCAGCAGTTCTACTACAGGGTTGCACGAGCAGTACTTC. Translated: CASSSTTGLHEQYF. The rearrangement uses TRBV11-2 and TRBJ2-7, with a weak D call TRBD1 (6 bases). Trimming removed 6 bases at V and 5 bases at J, with 17 bases between. Germline-derived CDR1 and CDR2 are SGHAT and FQNNGV. The CDR3 length is 14 residues. The full variable domain, its missing parts supplied by reference TRBV11-2 and TRBJ2-7, is EAGVAQSPRYKIIEKRQSVAFWCNPISGHATLYWYQQILGQGPKLLIQFQNNGVVDDSQLPKDRFSAERLKGVDSTLKIQPAKLEDSAVYLCASSSTTGLHEQYFGPGTRLTVT.

V is TRBV19 and J is TRBJ1-4; D is possibly TRBD1 (6 bases). With 3 bases removed from V and 4 bases from J, the gap between germline ends came to 12 bases. From germline, CDR1 is LNHDA and CDR2 SQIVND (reference sequence). This CDR3 spans 15 amino acids. CDR3 region: CASSMRGSGNEKLFF. The CDR3 nucleotides are TGTGCCAGTAGTATGAGGGGGTCCGGTAATGAAAAACTGTTTTTT.

This clone has just one count. This sequence joins TRBV20-1 and TRBJ2-7; D gene uncertain. The V gene's germline CDR1 is DFQATT and CDR2 SNEGSKA (reference sequence). The V end lost 6 bases, the J end lost 5 bases, and 8 bases lay between the germline ends. The CDR3 length is 10 residues. The CDR3 sequence: CSAERNEQYF. DNA of the CDR3: TGCAGTGCAGAAAGGAACGAGCAGTACTTC.

Worth noting for this clone: It differs at one base from a far larger clone, so likely a read error. Distinct nucleotide sequences in the sample also encode this CDR3. This rearrangement joins TRBV7-2 to TRBJ1-5; D might be TRBD1 (6 bases). The CDR3 is 13 residues long. Germline assignment: CDR1 SGHTA and CDR2 FQGNSA. V lost 5 bases, J lost 5 bases, and 10 bases lay in between. CDR3: CASSRQEYQPQHF. The CDR3 region has the DNA TGTGCCAGCAGCCGACAGGAATATCAGCCCCAGCATTTT.

This chain joins TRBV2 and TRBJ1-1, with D maybe TRBD1 (6 bases). V was clipped by 0 bases and J by 5 bases, with 16 bases between them. Germline CDR1 is SNHLY and CDR2 is FYNNEI. This CDR3 is built from 16 residues. CDR3 DNA sequence: TGTGCCAGCAGTGAAGCGCTTTGGGGGCGATGGACTGAAGCTTTCTTT. This translates into CASSEALWGRWTEAFF.

This chain uses TRBV6-6 with TRBJ1-4, with 9 nucleotides matching TRBD1. V lost 5 bases and J lost 3; bases outside the gene matches: 1. The CDR3 is 14 residues long. From germline, CDR1 is MNHNY and CDR2 SVGAGI (reference sequence). The CDR3 reads CASSRQGANEKLFF. The CDR3 DNA is TGTGCCAGCAGTCGACAGGGGGCTAATGAAAAACTGTTTTTT.

This clone was observed many times. The chain is built from TRBV4-1 and TRBJ2-5, with D perhaps TRBD1 or TRBD2 (5 bases each). The tail of the sequence fits TRBJ2-7 better, so the J call may be wrong. This CDR3 region has 15 residues. Germline CDR1 reads MGHRA; CDR2 reads YSYEKL. The CDR3 DNA is TGCGCCAGCAGCCAACCTACGGGGACCAATTACGAGCAGTACTTC. It translates to CASSQPTGTNYEQYF.

The chain has TRBV28 and TRBJ2-7; 7 bases match TRBD2. In germline, CDR1 is MDHEN, CDR2 SYDVKM. V gave up 4 bases and J gave up 2 bases; unmatched junction bases: 5. The CDR3 is made up of 14 amino acids. This chain's CDR3 is CASSSGGSTYEQYF. In DNA form, the CDR3 reads TGTGCCAGCAGTTCGGGCGGGAGCACCTACGAGCAGTACTTC. Drawing the rest from reference TRBV28 and TRBJ2-7, the complete variable domain is DVKVTQSSRYLVKRTGEKVFLECVQDMDHENMFWYRQDPGLGLRLIYFSYDVKMKEKGDIPEGYSVSREKKERFSLILESASTNQTSMYLCASSSGGSTYEQYFGPGTRLTVT.

The gene calls are TRBV5-4 and TRBJ2-5; 14 bases are shared with TRBD2. The J call may be wrong; the DNA end is better matched by TRBJ2-7. The CDR3 runs 16 residues. The germline V gene encodes CDR1 SGHNT and CDR2 YYREEE (reference sequence). CDR3 coding DNA: TGTGCCAGCAGCCCGGGACTAGCGGGAGTGGGGTACGAGCAGTACTTC. Its protein product is CASSPGLAGVGYEQYF.

The chain combines TRBV7-9 with TRBJ2-3, with TRBD2 as a possible D gene (6 bases). The V and J ends lost 3 bases and 6 bases respectively, with 10 bases between them. The length of the CDR3 is 13 residues. In germline, CDR1 is SEHNR, CDR2 FQNEAQ (reference sequence). CDR3 in DNA: TGTGCCAGCAGCTTTACGGGAGTGGATACGCAGTATTTT. Amino acids: CASSFTGVDTQYF.

The chain has TRBV7-9 and TRBJ2-1, with unresolved D. From germline, CDR1 is SEHNR and CDR2 FQNEAQ (reference sequence). The V and J ends lost 1 base and 9 bases respectively, with 10 bases between them. This CDR3 is built from 13 residues. The CDR3 coding sequence is TGTGCCAGCAGCTTAGTAGCCAGCCGTGAGCAGTTCTTC. It codes for CASSLVASREQFF. Filled out from reference TRBV7-9 and TRBJ2-1, the complete variable domain reads DTGVSQNPRHKITKRGQNVTFRCDPISEHNRLYWYRQTLGQGPEFLTYFQNEAQLEKSRLLSDRFSAERPKGSFSTLEIQRTEQGDSAMYLCASSLVASREQFFGPGTRLTVL.

The chain recombines TRBV7-8 with TRBJ2-1, with TRBD2 matching 9 bases. V was pared by 2 bases and J by 3 bases, with 8 bases of the junction left unmatched. There are 17 residues in the CDR3. Looked up from germline, CDR1 is SGHVS and CDR2 is FQNEAQ. CDR3 bases: TGTGCCAGCAGCTTAACCGCTTCTAGCGGGATCTACAATGAGCAGTTCTTC. This translates into CASSLTASSGIYNEQFF.

The chain is built from TRBV6-4 and TRBJ2-2, with D perhaps matching TRBD2 (5 bases). V was clipped by 4 bases and J by 5 bases, with 11 bases between them. The CDR3 totals 14 residues. Germline CDR1 and CDR2: MRHNA and SNTAGT. Here the CDR3 reads CASSALGGTGELFF. The DNA for the CDR3 is TGTGCCAGCAGTGCCCTCGGAGGAACCGGGGAGCTGTTTTTT.

The V call is TRBV27, the J call TRBJ2-1, with 8 bases that match TRBD1. CDR3 length: 15 residues. The V gene end was trimmed by 6 bases and the J gene end by 2 bases; junction bases not matched to a gene: 6. The germline CDR1 and CDR2 sequences are MNHEY and SMNVEV (reference sequence). Here the CDR3 DNA reads TGTGCCAGCAGCCCGACGGGACAGGCCTACAATGAGCAGTTCTTC. Encoded protein: CASSPTGQAYNEQFF.

This clone was detected only once. V and J are TRBV28 and TRBJ1-4; 7 nucleotides agree with TRBD1. The junction had 16 bases not matched to a gene; V was cut back by 7 bases and J by 14 bases. Looked up from germline, CDR1 is MDHEN and CDR2 is SYDVKM. The CDR3 covers 14 residues. Written as DNA, the CDR3 is TGTGCCAGCATCAGGGACAGCGGGGCCTCTGTGCTGTTTTTT. Encoded protein: CASIRDSGASVLFF.

The chain is built from TRBV28 and TRBJ2-1; D uncertain. CDR1 and CDR2 (germline): MDHEN, SYDVKM. Trimming cost V 6 bases and J 3 bases, with 12 bases left between them. CDR3 length: 14 residues. The CDR3 nucleotides read TGTGCCAGCAGCCAACCCCCCCACTACAATGAGCAGTTCTTC. Its translation is CASSQPPHYNEQFF.